This is a list of T cell receptor beta chains from one sample in a study of identical twins. TCRdb reprocessed the 5' RACE reads with MiXCR, giving one entry per CDR3 protein. The sample lists just over 450,000 distinct CDR3 sequences, more than 13% occurring once. The sample also formed part of further work on yellow fever vaccine responses in identical twins.

The specimen sequenced was CD4+ T cells sorted from blood. These receptors came from a woman aged 18-29 years in good health. Each CDR3 is given with its conserved first and last residue. The order of the fields is V gene, D gene, CDR3 protein. A D gene is named only where the DNA matches it firmly.

V gene: TRBV7-9
D gene: .
CDR3 protein: CASSRGQGNIRNEQFF

V gene: TRBV4-3
D gene: .
CDR3 protein: CASSQSLAYEQYF

V gene: TRBV10-3
D gene: TRBD1
CDR3 protein: CAISEGQAYEQYF

V gene: TRBV10-3
D gene: .
CDR3 protein: CANSRAGETQYF

V gene: TRBV5-1
D gene: TRBD1
CDR3 protein: CASSRPVTGGSEQYF

V gene: TRBV7-3
D gene: TRBD1
CDR3 protein: CASSSGQGAIRTDTQYF

V gene: TRBV20-1
D gene: .
CDR3 protein: CSARDLERAHYEQYF

V gene: TRBV19
D gene: .
CDR3 protein: CASSARRDRLSEQYF

V gene: TRBV10-2
D gene: .
CDR3 protein: CASRDFRGELFF

V gene: TRBV7-8
D gene: TRBD2
CDR3 protein: CASSRRTSGRATDTQYF

V gene: TRBV29-1
D gene: .
CDR3 protein: CSVFTGPPDNEQFF

V gene: TRBV29-1
D gene: .
CDR3 protein: CSVLVSYEQYF

V gene: TRBV7-9
D gene: TRBD1
CDR3 protein: CASSWTGQNTEAFF

V gene: TRBV7-2
D gene: TRBD2
CDR3 protein: CASRLLISGAADTQYF

V gene: TRBV27
D gene: TRBD1
CDR3 protein: CASSLKQGISYEQYF

V gene: TRBV7-2
D gene: .
CDR3 protein: CASTLSATQYF

V gene: TRBV19
D gene: .
CDR3 protein: CASSIDRGSPQHF

V gene: TRBV20-1
D gene: TRBD2
CDR3 protein: CSAHTGTRARTDTQYF

V gene: TRBV20-1
D gene: .
CDR3 protein: CSAKDWGMGVAFF

V gene: TRBV3-1
D gene: TRBD2
CDR3 protein: CACSLRGTAGLDVLNEQFF

V gene: TRBV5-1
D gene: .
CDR3 protein: CASSPSNTGRQETQYF

V gene: TRBV6-6
D gene: .
CDR3 protein: CASSSGFGSPLHF

V gene: TRBV20-1
D gene: .
CDR3 protein: CSAPSGEQYF

V gene: TRBV3-1
D gene: .
CDR3 protein: CASKLGVGDTEAFF

V gene: TRBV27
D gene: TRBD1
CDR3 protein: CASSRYRDSSYEQYF

V gene: TRBV2
D gene: TRBD1
CDR3 protein: CASSGDRVGTSSQYF

V gene: TRBV15
D gene: .
CDR3 protein: CATSRGAAPNSYEQYF

V gene: TRBV28
D gene: TRBD2
CDR3 protein: CASSLRQPGIAGMYNEQFF

V gene: TRBV5-6
D gene: .
CDR3 protein: CASRQYGTQEQYF

V gene: TRBV5-1
D gene: TRBD1
CDR3 protein: CASSLLAGGSGSNEQYF

V gene: TRBV7-8
D gene: .
CDR3 protein: CASSPPHDHSGANVLTF

V gene: TRBV12-3/TRBV12-4
D gene: .
CDR3 protein: CASSLQLPYEQYF

V gene: TRBV20-1
D gene: TRBD2
CDR3 protein: CSARDSGRAYNEQFF

V gene: TRBV20-1
D gene: TRBD2
CDR3 protein: CSVRGRAYNEQFF

V gene: TRBV7-9
D gene: TRBD2
CDR3 protein: CASSLAGGRTYEQYF

V gene: TRBV27
D gene: TRBD1
CDR3 protein: CASSRPGTGTEAFF

V gene: TRBV2
D gene: .
CDR3 protein: CASNQDGYNSPLHF

V gene: TRBV7-2
D gene: .
CDR3 protein: CASSLTQTDTQYF

V gene: TRBV5-1
D gene: .
CDR3 protein: CASSPLANYEQYF

V gene: TRBV20-1
D gene: TRBD2
CDR3 protein: CSARPVFGTSGRSTDTQYF

V gene: TRBV29-1
D gene: TRBD1
CDR3 protein: CSVAGGVGSETQYF

V gene: TRBV9
D gene: TRBD2
CDR3 protein: CASSVSSSGGGSTDTQYF

V gene: TRBV12-3/TRBV12-4
D gene: .
CDR3 protein: CASSRESEGNIQYF

V gene: TRBV5-1
D gene: TRBD2
CDR3 protein: CASSFELSQPGLAGAGDTQYF

V gene: TRBV2
D gene: TRBD2
CDR3 protein: CASSETSGGAEQFF